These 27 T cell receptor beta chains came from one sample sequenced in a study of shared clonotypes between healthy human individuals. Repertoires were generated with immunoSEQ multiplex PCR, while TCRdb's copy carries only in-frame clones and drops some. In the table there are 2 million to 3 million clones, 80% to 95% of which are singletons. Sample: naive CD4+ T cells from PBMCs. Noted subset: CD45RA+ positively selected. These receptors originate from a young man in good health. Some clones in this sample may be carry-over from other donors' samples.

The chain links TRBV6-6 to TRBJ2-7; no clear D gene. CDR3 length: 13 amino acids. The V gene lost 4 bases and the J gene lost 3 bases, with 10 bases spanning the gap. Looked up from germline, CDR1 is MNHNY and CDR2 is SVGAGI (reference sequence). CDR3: CASSSPWGYEQYF. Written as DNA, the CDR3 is TGTGCCAGCAGTTCCCCCTGGGGCTACGAGCAGTACTTC.

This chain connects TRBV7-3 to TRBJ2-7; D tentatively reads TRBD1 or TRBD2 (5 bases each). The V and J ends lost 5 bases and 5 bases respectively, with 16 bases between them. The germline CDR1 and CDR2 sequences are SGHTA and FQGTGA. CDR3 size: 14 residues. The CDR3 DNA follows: TGTGCCAGCAGCCCTTCGTGGGGGTCAAACGAGCAGTACTTC. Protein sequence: CASSPSWGSNEQYF.

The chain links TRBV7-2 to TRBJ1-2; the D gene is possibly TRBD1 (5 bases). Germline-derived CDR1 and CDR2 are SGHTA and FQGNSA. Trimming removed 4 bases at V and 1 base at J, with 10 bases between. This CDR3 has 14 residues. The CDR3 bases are TGTGCCAGCAGCTACCACAGGAATAACTATGGCTACACCTTC. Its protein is CASSYHRNNYGYTF.

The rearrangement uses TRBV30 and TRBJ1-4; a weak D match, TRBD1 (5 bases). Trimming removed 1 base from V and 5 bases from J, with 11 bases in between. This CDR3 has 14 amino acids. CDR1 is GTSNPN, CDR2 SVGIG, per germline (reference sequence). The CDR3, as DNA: TGTGCCTGGAGTGCTAGGGGTGGGAATGAAAAACTGTTTTTT. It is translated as CAWSARGGNEKLFF.

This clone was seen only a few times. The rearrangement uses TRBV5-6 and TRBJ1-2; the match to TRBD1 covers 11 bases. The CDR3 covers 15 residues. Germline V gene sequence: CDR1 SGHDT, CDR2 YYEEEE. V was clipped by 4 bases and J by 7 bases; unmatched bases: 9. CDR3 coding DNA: TGTGCCAGCAGCAGACTGGACAGGGGGCAGGGTGGCTACACCTTC. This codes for CASSRLDRGQGGYTF.

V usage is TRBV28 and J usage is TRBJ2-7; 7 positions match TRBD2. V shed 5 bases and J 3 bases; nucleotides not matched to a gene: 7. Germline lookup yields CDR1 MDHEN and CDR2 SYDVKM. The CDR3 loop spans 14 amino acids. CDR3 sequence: CASSPPRGVYEQYF. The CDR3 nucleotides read TGTGCCAGCAGTCCCCCCCGGGGGGTCTACGAGCAGTACTTC.

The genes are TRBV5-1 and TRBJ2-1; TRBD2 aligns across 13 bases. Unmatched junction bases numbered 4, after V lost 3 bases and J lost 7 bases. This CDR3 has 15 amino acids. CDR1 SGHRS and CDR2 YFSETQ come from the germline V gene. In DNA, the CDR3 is TGCGCCAGCAGCTGGACTAGCGGGGGTAGTAATGAGCAGTTCTTC. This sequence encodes CASSWTSGGSNEQFF.

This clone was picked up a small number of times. CDR3 loop: CASSYNNQPQHF. CDR3 coding DNA: TGTGCCAGCAGTTACAATAATCAGCCCCAGCATTTT. V is TRBV6-6 and J is TRBJ1-5; D not certain. Looked up from germline, CDR1 is MNHNY and CDR2 is SVGAGI (reference sequence). Trimming shortened V by 2 bases and J by 4 bases, and 3 bases separated the two germline ends. CDR3 size: 12 residues.

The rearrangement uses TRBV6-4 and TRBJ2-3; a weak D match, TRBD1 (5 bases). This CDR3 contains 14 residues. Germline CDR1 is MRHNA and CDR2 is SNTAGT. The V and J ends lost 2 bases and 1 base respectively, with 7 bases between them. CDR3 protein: CASSDGHRTDTQYF. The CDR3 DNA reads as TGTGCCAGCAGTGACGGACACCGCACAGATACGCAGTATTTT.

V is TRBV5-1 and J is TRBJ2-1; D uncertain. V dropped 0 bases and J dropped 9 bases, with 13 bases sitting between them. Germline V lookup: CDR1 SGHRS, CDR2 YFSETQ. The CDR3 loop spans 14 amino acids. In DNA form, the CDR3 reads TGCGCCAGCAGCTTGGCGGGCCCGATTGCTGAGCAGTTCTTC. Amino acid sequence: CASSLAGPIAEQFF.

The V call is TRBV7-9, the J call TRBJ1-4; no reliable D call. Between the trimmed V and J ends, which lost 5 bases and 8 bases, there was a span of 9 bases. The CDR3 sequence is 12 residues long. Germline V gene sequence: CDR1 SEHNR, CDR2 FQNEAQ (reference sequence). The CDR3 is CASSRSREKLFF. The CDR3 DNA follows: TGTGCCAGCAGCCGCTCCAGGGAAAAACTGTTTTTT.

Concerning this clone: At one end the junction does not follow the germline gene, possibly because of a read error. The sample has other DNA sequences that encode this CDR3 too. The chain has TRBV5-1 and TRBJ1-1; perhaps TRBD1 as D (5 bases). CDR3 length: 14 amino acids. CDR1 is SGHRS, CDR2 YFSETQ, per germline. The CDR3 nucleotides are TGCGCCAGCAGCTTGAAAGGTGGAGGGACTGAGGCTTTCTTT. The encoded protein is CASSLKGGGTEAFF. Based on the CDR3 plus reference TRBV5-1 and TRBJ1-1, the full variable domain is KAGVTQTPRYLIKTRGQQVTLSCSPISGHRSVSWYQQTPGQGLQFLFEYFSETQRNKGNFPGRFSGRQFSNSRSEMNVSTLELGDSALYLCASSLKGGGTEAFFGQGTRLTVV.

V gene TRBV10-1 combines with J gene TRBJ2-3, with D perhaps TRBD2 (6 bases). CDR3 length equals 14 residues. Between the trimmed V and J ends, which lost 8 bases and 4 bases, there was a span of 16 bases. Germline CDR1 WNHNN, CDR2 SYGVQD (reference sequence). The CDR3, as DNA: TGCGCCAGCGGGACCGGGAGCCTAGCAGATACGCAGTATTTT. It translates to CASGTGSLADTQYF.

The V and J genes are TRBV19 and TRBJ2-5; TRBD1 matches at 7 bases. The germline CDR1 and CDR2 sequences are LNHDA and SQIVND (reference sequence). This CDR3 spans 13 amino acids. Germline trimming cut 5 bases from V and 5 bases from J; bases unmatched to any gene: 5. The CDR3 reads CASSLQGLETQYF. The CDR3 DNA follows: TGTGCCAGTAGTTTACAGGGGTTGGAGACCCAGTACTTC.

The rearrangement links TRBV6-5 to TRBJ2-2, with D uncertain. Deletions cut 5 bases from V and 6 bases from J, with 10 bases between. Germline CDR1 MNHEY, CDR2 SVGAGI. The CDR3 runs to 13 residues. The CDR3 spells CASSPPGPGELFF. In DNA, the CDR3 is TGTGCCAGCAGTCCCCCAGGTCCCGGGGAGCTGTTTTTT.

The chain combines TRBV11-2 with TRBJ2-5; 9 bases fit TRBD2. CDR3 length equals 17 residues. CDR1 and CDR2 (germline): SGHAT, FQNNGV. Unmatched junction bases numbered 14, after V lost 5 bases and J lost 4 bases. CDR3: CASSRTYSSGTVETQYF. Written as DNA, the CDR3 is TGTGCCAGCAGCCGTACATATTCTAGCGGGACGGTAGAGACCCAGTACTTC.

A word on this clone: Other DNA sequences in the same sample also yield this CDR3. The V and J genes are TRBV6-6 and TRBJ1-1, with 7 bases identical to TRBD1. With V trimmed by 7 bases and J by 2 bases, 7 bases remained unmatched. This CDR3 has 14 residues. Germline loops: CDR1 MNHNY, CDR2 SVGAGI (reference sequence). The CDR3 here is CASIRQGLNTEAFF. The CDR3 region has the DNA TGTGCCAGCATCAGACAGGGCCTCAACACTGAAGCTTTCTTT.

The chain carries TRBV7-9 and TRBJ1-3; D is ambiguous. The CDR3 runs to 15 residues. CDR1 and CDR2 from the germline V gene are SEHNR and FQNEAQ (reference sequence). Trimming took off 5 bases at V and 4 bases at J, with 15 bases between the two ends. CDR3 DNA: TGTGCCAGCAGCCCATACTCCGACTCGGGAAACACCATATATTTT. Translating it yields CASSPYSDSGNTIYF.

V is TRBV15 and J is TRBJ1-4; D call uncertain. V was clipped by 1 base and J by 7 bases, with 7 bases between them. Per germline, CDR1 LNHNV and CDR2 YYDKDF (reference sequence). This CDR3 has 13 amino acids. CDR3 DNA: TGTGCCACCAGCAGAGGCTTCGGTGAAAAACTGTTTTTT. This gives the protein CATSRGFGEKLFF.

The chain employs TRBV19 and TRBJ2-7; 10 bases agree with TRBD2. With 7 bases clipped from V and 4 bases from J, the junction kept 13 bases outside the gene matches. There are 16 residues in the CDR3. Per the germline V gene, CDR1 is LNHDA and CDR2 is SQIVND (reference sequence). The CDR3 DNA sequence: TGTGCCAGTACCCCGGCTAGCGGGAGTATCGGATACGAGCAGTACTTC. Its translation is CASTPASGSIGYEQYF.

CDR3 coding DNA: TGCGCCAGCAGCTTTAGGGCTCGAGGGCAGGGGGCAGGAGAGCAGTACTTC. It codes for CASSFRARGQGAGEQYF. The chain combines TRBV5-1 with TRBJ2-7, with TRBD1 identical over 8 bases. V lost 2 bases and J lost 7; bases outside the gene matches: 17. Germline CDR1 is SGHRS and CDR2 is YFSETQ. CDR3 length: 17 residues.

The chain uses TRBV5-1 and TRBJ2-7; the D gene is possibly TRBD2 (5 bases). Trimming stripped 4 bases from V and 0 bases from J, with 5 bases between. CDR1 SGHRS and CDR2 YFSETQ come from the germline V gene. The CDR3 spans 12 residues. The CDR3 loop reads CASSRGSYEQYF. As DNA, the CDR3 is TGCGCCAGCAGCCGGGGCTCCTACGAGCAGTACTTC.

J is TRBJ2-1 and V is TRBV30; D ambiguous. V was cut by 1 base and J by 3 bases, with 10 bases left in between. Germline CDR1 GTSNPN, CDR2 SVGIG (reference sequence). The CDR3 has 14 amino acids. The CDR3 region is CAWSGQGFYNEQFF. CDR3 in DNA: TGTGCCTGGAGTGGACAAGGGTTCTACAATGAGCAGTTCTTC. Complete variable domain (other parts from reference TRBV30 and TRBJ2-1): SQTIHQWPATLVQPVGSPLSLECTVEGTSNPNLYWYRQAAGRGLQLLFYSVGIGQISSEVPQNLSASRPQDRQFILSSKKLLLSDSGFYLCAWSGQGFYNEQFFGPGTRLTVL.

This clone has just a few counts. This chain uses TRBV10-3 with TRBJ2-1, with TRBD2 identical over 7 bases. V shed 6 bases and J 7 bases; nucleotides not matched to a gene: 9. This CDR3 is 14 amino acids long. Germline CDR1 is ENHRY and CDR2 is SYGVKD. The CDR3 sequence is CAIRRREDRNEQFF. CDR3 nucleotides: TGTGCCATCAGACGACGGGAGGATCGGAATGAGCAGTTCTTC.

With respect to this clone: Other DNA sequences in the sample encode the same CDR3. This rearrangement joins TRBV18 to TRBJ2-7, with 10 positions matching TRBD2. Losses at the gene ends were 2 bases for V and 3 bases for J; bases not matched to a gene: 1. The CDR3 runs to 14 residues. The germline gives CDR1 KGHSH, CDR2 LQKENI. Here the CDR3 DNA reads TGTGCCAGCTCACCAACTAGCGGGGACTACGAGCAGTACTTC. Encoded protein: CASSPTSGDYEQYF.

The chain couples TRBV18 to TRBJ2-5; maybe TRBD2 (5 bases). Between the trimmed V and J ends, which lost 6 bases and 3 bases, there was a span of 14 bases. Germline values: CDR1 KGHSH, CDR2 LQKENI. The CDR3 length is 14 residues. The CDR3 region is CASSLGHGEETQYF. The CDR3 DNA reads TGTGCCAGCTCCCTCGGGCACGGGGAAGAGACCCAGTACTTC.

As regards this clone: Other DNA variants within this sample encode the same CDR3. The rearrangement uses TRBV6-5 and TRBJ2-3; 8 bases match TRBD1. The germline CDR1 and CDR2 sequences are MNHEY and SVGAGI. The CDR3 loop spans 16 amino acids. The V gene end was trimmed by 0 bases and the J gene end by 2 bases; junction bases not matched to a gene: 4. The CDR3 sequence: CASSYSGTGYTDTQYF. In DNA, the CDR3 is TGTGCCAGCAGTTACTCCGGGACAGGCTACACAGATACGCAGTATTTT.